This T cell receptor (beta chain) was identified during a study of CD8+ T cells in alopecia areata. Study-wide results and caveats: It was lesional scalp, especially alopecia totalis/universalis, that showed higher clonality than normal scalp.

RNA was extracted and reverse transcribed into cDNA as the sequencing template. Method: immunoSEQ multiplex PCR; TCRdb's copy keeps in-frame clones and lacks some. The sample carries 130,000 or so clones, about 50% recorded once. CDR1 and CDR2 from the germline V gene are SEHNR and FQNEAQ (reference sequence). Unmatched junction bases numbered 6, after V lost 5 bases and J lost 1 base. This CDR3 spans 15 amino acids. With respect to this clone: The antigen remains unidentified.

This receptor was taken from a human donor with alopecia areata. Sequencing was carried out using NKG2D-low CD8+ T cells sorted from blood. The chain employs TRBV7-9 and TRBJ1-1, with 8 bases identical to TRBD1. This CDR3 reads CASSPRDRPNTEAFF. The CDR3, as DNA: TGTGCCAGCAGCCCGCGGGACAGGCCGAACACTGAAGCTTTCTTT.